The T cell receptor (beta chain) under discussion was sequenced for a study of T cell responses to AZD1222 COVID-19 vaccine. CDR3 length equals 14 residues. Germline values: CDR1 MNHEY, CDR2 SMNVEV (reference sequence). TCRdb's copy holds only in-frame clones and misses some; the assay was immunoSEQ multiplex PCR. In the table there are about 72,000 clones, roughly nine tenths of which are singletons. On this clone itself: The germline gene is not matched at one end of the junction; a read error may be the cause.

The V gene is TRBV27, the J gene TRBJ1-1; D is perhaps TRBD1 (6 bases). The clonotype comes from an adult who received the AZD1222 COVID-19 vaccine. Sequencing used peripheral blood, obtained 28 days after the second AZD1222 dose. CDR3 loop: CASSKGHQNPEAFF. In DNA form, the CDR3 reads TGTGCCAGCAGTAAGGGACACCAGAACCCTGAAGCTTTCTTT.